This TCR beta chain was found in a study of blood T cell repertoires in COVID-19. Study context: The United States, Italy and Spain supplied acute and convalescent COVID-19 samples. T cells, B-cell-depleted T cells, or PBMCs provided the cDNA or gDNA that served as material.

The CDR3 is 12 residues long. CDR1 and CDR2 (germline): SQVTM, ANQGSEA. V lost 7 bases and J lost 5, with 15 bases in between. As originally analysed: The assay estimated nucleated cells by amplifying reference gene primers. The data were produced by immunoSEQ multiplex PCR, yet TCRdb's version contains in-frame clones alone and is incomplete. V and J calls and clone size are copied from that table; D and trimming were computed from the DNA. Of about 80,000 clones listed, 65% to 85% are singletons. The sequenced sample consisted of peripheral blood. This clonotype originated in a man between 65 and 85 years old with active or convalescent COVID-19. The chain employs TRBV29-1 and TRBJ2-7; the D gene is possibly TRBD2 (5 bases). CDR3 in amino acids: CSASGGSDEQYF. The CDR3 nucleotides are TGCAGCGCCTCCGGCGGGTCCGACGAGCAGTACTTC.